One sample yielded the 20 T cell receptor beta chains listed below, sequenced in a study of T cell repertoires in cytomegalovirus infection. TCRdb reanalysed the reads using MiXCR and keeps one entry per CDR3 protein. The sample carries 490,000 or so distinct CDR3 sequences, around 11% recorded once. Sequencing was done on a sample of PBMCs. All receptors come from a human donor in good health (CMV status not recorded). Some clones in this sample may be carry-over from other donors' samples.

This clonotype was seen many times. This chain connects TRBV27 to TRBJ2-7; maybe TRBD1 (5 bases). The germline CDR1 and CDR2 sequences are MNHEY and SMNVEV (reference sequence). V lost 5 bases to trimming and J lost 3 bases, with 17 bases between them. The CDR3 sequence is 15 residues long. The DNA of the CDR3 is TGTGCCAGCAGTACAACCTTAGGACAAGACTACGAGCAGTACTTC. As protein: CASSTTLGQDYEQYF.

This clonotype has at least ten counts. V gene TRBV5-6 combines with J gene TRBJ2-3; perhaps TRBD2 as D (5 bases). The CDR3 extends over 16 amino acids. Germline V gene data show CDR1 as SGHDT and CDR2 as YYEEEE. The V end was cut by 0 bases, the J end by 2 bases, with 13 bases between. The CDR3 DNA sequence: TGTGCCAGCAGCTTGGACGGGGTTGAGTACACAGATACGCAGTATTTT. Its protein product is CASSLDGVEYTDTQYF.

The V and J genes are TRBV5-1 and TRBJ2-7, with D perhaps matching TRBD2 (5 bases). The CDR3 runs 17 residues. The germline V and J ends were trimmed by 0 bases and 5 bases, with 21 bases remaining between them. Per the germline V gene, CDR1 is SGHRS and CDR2 is YFSETQ. This CDR3 reads CASSLVPVGLVPNEQYF. The CDR3 DNA reads TGCGCCAGCAGCTTGGTACCTGTAGGACTCGTACCCAACGAGCAGTACTTC.

This clonotype was observed a few times. The V and J genes are TRBV5-1 and TRBJ1-2, with D possibly being TRBD1 (6 bases). In germline, CDR1 is SGHRS, CDR2 YFSETQ. Trimming removed 2 bases from V and 8 bases from J, with 13 bases in between. The CDR3 contains 13 residues. The CDR3 sequence is CASSLQQGLGYTF. DNA for the CDR3: TGCGCCAGCAGCTTACAACAGGGTTTGGGCTACACCTTC.

In its sample, this clonotype was seen a few times. The CDR3 sequence is CSVEGGTKGQSNEKLFF. CDR3 nucleotides: TGCAGCGTTGAAGGAGGGACGAAGGGGCAGTCTAATGAAAAACTGTTTTTT. This sequence joins TRBV29-1 and TRBJ1-4; perhaps TRBD1 as D (5 bases). The germline V gene has CDR1 SQVTM and CDR2 ANQGSEA. The CDR3 is made up of 17 amino acids. The V gene lost 1 base and the J gene lost 3 bases, with 18 bases spanning the gap.

This clonotype was found a few times. V usage is TRBV14 and J usage is TRBJ1-1; possible D gene TRBD1, 6 bases. Trimming left V 4 bases short and J 1 base short, with 13 bases between. Germline CDR1 SGHDN, CDR2 FVKESK. This CDR3 is built from 15 residues. The CDR3 loop reads CASSLRWGQNTEAFF. In DNA, the CDR3 is TGTGCCAGCAGCCTCAGGTGGGGACAGAACACTGAAGCTTTCTTT.

At least ten counts were recorded for this clonotype. V gene TRBV7-2 combines with J gene TRBJ2-7; D assignment may be TRBD1 or TRBD2 (7 bases each). Per the germline V gene, CDR1 is SGHTA and CDR2 is FQGNSA. CDR3 length equals 17 residues. V was clipped by 0 bases and J by 6 bases, with 21 bases between them. Here the CDR3 reads CASSLAQGEGAIGEQYF. In DNA, the CDR3 is TGTGCCAGCAGCTTAGCCCAGGGGGAGGGGGCGATCGGCGAGCAGTACTTC. The full variable domain, completed using reference TRBV7-2 and TRBJ2-7, is GAGVSQSPSNKVTEKGKDVELRCDPISGHTALYWYRQSLGQGLEFLIYFQGNSAPDKSGLPSDRFSAERTGGSVSTLTIQRTQQEDSAVYLCASSLAQGEGAIGEQYFGPGTRLTVT.

V gene TRBV5-1 combines with J gene TRBJ2-3; TRBD2 aligns across 7 bases. The CDR3 sequence is 14 residues long. V lost 5 bases and J lost 0; bases outside the gene matches: 3. Germline V gene data show CDR1 as SGHRS and CDR2 as YFSETQ. The CDR3 nucleotides read TGCGCCAGCAGATCTAGCGGTAGCACAGATACGCAGTATTTT. It encodes CASRSSGSTDTQYF.

This clonotype occurred many times. J is TRBJ2-1 and V is TRBV7-6, with D possibly being TRBD2 (5 bases). Germline V gene sequence: CDR1 SGHVS, CDR2 FNYEAQ. The CDR3 loop spans 17 amino acids. Trimming pared 5 bases from V and 7 bases from J, leaving 24 bases between. CDR3: CASSLSRGIGGTNEQFF. CDR3 DNA sequence: TGTGCCAGCAGCCTGAGTCGGGGTATCGGTGGTACGAATGAGCAGTTCTTC.

The chain employs TRBV11-3 and TRBJ1-5, with 11 bases lining up with TRBD1. The CDR3 loop spans 19 amino acids. Losses at the gene ends were 4 bases for V and 5 bases for J; bases not matched to a gene: 16. Germline loops: CDR1 SGHNT, CDR2 YENEEA. DNA for the CDR3: TGTGCCAGCAGCTCCCCATTTCCCGGGACAGGGGGGATGTATCAGCCCCAGCATTTT. Residues: CASSSPFPGTGGMYQPQHF.

There are many counts of this clonotype. The chain joins TRBV28 to TRBJ2-3, with D tentatively TRBD1 (5 bases). This CDR3 has 15 amino acids. V was pared by 5 bases and J by 3 bases, with 15 bases between. Germline assignment: CDR1 MDHEN and CDR2 SYDVKM. This CDR3 is CASSPMSGLTDTQYF. For the CDR3, the DNA is TGTGCCAGCAGTCCTATGTCAGGGCTTACAGATACGCAGTATTTT.

The chain links TRBV4-2 to TRBJ2-7, with D unresolved. Germline values: CDR1 LGHNA, CDR2 YNFKEQ. The CDR3 has 13 amino acids. V lost 0 bases to trimming and J lost 6 bases, with 9 bases between them. The CDR3 region is CASSQDLSFEQYF. CDR3 DNA: TGTGCCAGCAGCCAAGATCTAAGTTTCGAGCAGTACTTC.

J is TRBJ2-2 and V is TRBV2; possibly TRBD1 for D (7 bases). V lost 6 bases and J lost 5, with 19 bases in between. The CDR3 is 16 residues long. Germline CDR1 SNHLY, CDR2 FYNNEI. The DNA of the CDR3 is TGTGCCAGCAGCGAGGGGGCGGGGATGGTGACCGGGGAGCTGTTTTTT. It specifies CASSEGAGMVTGELFF.

This clonotype was counted ten times or more. This CDR3 is CASSLASGGAGETQYF. CDR3 coding DNA: TGTGCCAGCAGCTTAGCTAGCGGGGGGGCCGGGGAGACCCAGTACTTC. The chain uses TRBV7-8 and TRBJ2-5; 11 bases fit TRBD2. The V gene's germline CDR1 is SGHVS and CDR2 FQNEAQ. The CDR3 totals 16 residues. Germline trimming cut 0 bases from V and 5 bases from J; bases unmatched to any gene: 5.

This clonotype was seen more than once but under ten times. The gene calls are TRBV19 and TRBJ2-2; possible D gene TRBD2, 6 bases. The V gene's germline CDR1 is LNHDA and CDR2 SQIVND (reference sequence). The CDR3 contains 15 residues. The CDR3 coding sequence is TGTGCTACCAGTAGTAACGTGGGAGGCACCGGGGAGCTGTTTTTT. It translates to CATSSNVGGTGELFF.

This clonotype was observed many times. CDR3 residues: CASTAGRFGYTF. The CDR3 region has the DNA TGCGCCAGCACCGCAGGCCGTTTTGGCTACACCTTC. This rearrangement joins TRBV10-2 to TRBJ1-2; D uncertain. The CDR3 extends over 12 amino acids. Trimming removed 7 bases from V and 7 bases from J, with 13 bases in between. Per the germline V gene, CDR1 is WSHSY and CDR2 is SAAADI.

In this sample, this clonotype turned up a few times. The gene calls are TRBV27 and TRBJ1-6, with D possibly TRBD1 on 6 matching bases. CDR3 size: 15 residues. V dropped 7 bases and J dropped 10 bases, with 20 bases sitting between them. CDR1 MNHEY and CDR2 SMNVEV come from the germline V gene (reference sequence). The CDR3 coding sequence is TGTGCCAGCACTCCCGGGAGGGAGGGACAATCACCCCTCCACTTT. It codes for CASTPGREGQSPLHF.

This rearrangement joins TRBV18 to TRBJ2-7, with D hard to call. V was cut by 5 bases and J by 0 bases, with 11 bases left in between. This CDR3 comprises 14 residues. Germline CDR1 reads KGHSH; CDR2 reads LQKENI. The CDR3 bases are TGTGCCAGCTCATCAAGTAACTACTCCTACGAGCAGTACTTC. Protein product: CASSSSNYSYEQYF.

This chain links TRBV29-1 with TRBJ1-1; no firm D call. CDR1 and CDR2 (germline): SQVTM, ANQGSEA. This CDR3 has 14 amino acids. V lost 5 bases and J lost 1, with 14 bases in between. This CDR3 reads CSVRAYRQNTEAFF. The CDR3 region has the DNA TGCAGCGTTAGGGCGTACCGACAGAACACTGAAGCTTTCTTT.

This clonotype has ten or more counts. This chain links TRBV7-9 with TRBJ2-5, with D possibly being TRBD1 or TRBD2 (6 bases each). CDR1 and CDR2 from the germline V gene are SEHNR and FQNEAQ (reference sequence). This CDR3 contains 13 residues. V gave up 2 bases and J gave up 5 bases, with 9 bases separating them. The CDR3 is CASSLQGRETQYF. Here the CDR3 DNA reads TGTGCCAGCAGCTTACAGGGGAGGGAGACCCAGTACTTC.